These 17 T cell receptor beta chains originate from one sample sequenced in a study of cytomegalovirus exposure and HLA in healthy donors. Use of 60 Vbeta and 13 Jbeta primers characterized the PCR. Some clones are missing from TCRdb's copy, which holds only in-frame ones; the method was immunoSEQ multiplex PCR. The sample has about 140,000 clones, 75% to 80% seen once. Sequencing was carried out using PBMCs. The receptors stem from a woman aged 30 to 39 in good health and CMV-seronegative.

This clone came up a few times. The chain has TRBV6-5 and TRBJ2-1, with TRBD2 as a possible D gene (5 bases). Germline CDR1 MNHEY, CDR2 SVGAGI. Trimming removed 2 bases at V and 8 bases at J, with 10 bases between. The CDR3 has 13 amino acids. CDR3 residues: CASSYPPSYEQFF. The CDR3 coding sequence is TGTGCCAGCAGTTACCCCCCTAGCTATGAGCAGTTCTTC.

V is TRBV19 and J is TRBJ2-7; D is undetermined. This CDR3 has 13 amino acids. Trimming stripped 1 base from V and 3 bases from J, with 7 bases between. Looked up from germline, CDR1 is LNHDA and CDR2 is SQIVND (reference sequence). CDR3: CASSIVAFYEQYF. CDR3 bases: TGTGCCAGTAGTATAGTGGCTTTCTACGAGCAGTACTTC.

The V gene is TRBV9, the J gene TRBJ2-3, with 7 positions matching TRBD1. Germline V lookup: CDR1 SGDLS, CDR2 YYNGEE. V lost 4 bases and J lost 2; bases outside the gene matches: 4. This CDR3 contains 14 residues. The CDR3 reads CASSPGQNTDTQYF. CDR3 DNA sequence: TGTGCCAGCAGCCCGGGACAGAACACAGATACGCAGTATTTT.

The chain recombines TRBV11-2 with TRBJ1-1, with 8 bases lining up with TRBD1. The CDR3 spans 14 residues. Germline values: CDR1 SGHAT, CDR2 FQNNGV. V gave up 4 bases and J gave up 4 bases; unmatched junction bases: 5. As DNA, the CDR3 is TGTGCCAGCAGCTATACAGGGGGGGGCACTGAAGCTTTCTTT. This sequence encodes CASSYTGGGTEAFF.

The chain joins TRBV5-1 to TRBJ1-2, with 8 bases lining up with TRBD1. This CDR3 has 14 amino acids. Germline V CDR1 and CDR2: SGHRS, YFSETQ. With 4 bases clipped from V and 2 bases from J, the junction kept 4 bases outside the gene matches. The CDR3 protein is CASSPDRANYGYTF. DNA of the CDR3: TGCGCCAGCAGCCCGGACAGGGCCAACTATGGCTACACCTTC.

This rearrangement joins TRBV7-6 to TRBJ2-6; no reliable D call. The CDR3 totals 14 residues. In germline, CDR1 is SGHVS, CDR2 FNYEAQ. V was shortened by 3 bases and J by 0 bases, with 3 bases between the two germline ends. This CDR3 reads CASSLASGANVLTF. CDR3 coding DNA: TGTGCCAGCAGCTTGGCCTCTGGGGCCAACGTCCTGACTTTC.

J is TRBJ1-2 and V is TRBV5-1; D is perhaps TRBD1 (5 bases). The CDR3 sequence is 12 residues long. Germline assignment: CDR1 SGHRS and CDR2 YFSETQ. The germline V and J ends were trimmed by 2 bases and 6 bases, with 8 bases remaining between them. The CDR3 DNA sequence: TGCGCCAGCAGCTTTCAGGGTGATGGCTACACCTTC. Its protein product is CASSFQGDGYTF. Full variable domain (remainder filled in from reference TRBV5-1 and TRBJ1-2): KAGVTQTPRYLIKTRGQQVTLSCSPISGHRSVSWYQQTPGQGLQFLFEYFSETQRNKGNFPGRFSGRQFSNSRSEMNVSTLELGDSALYLCASSFQGDGYTFGSGTRLTVV.

V gene TRBV19 combines with J gene TRBJ1-2, with D maybe TRBD1 (5 bases). Germline CDR1 and CDR2: LNHDA and SQIVND (reference sequence). Trimming pared 8 bases from V and 3 bases from J, leaving 10 bases between. This CDR3 has 12 residues. The CDR3 sequence is CASGLGDYGYTF. The DNA of the CDR3 is TGTGCCAGTGGGCTAGGGGACTATGGCTACACCTTC. The variable domain in full, with the rest retrieved from reference TRBV19 and TRBJ1-2, is DGGITQSPKYLFRKEGQNVTLSCEQNLNHDAMYWYRQDPGQGLRLIYYSQIVNDFQKGDIAEGYSVSREKKESFPLTVTSAQKNPTAFYLCASGLGDYGYTFGSGTRLTVV.

The rearrangement links TRBV30 to TRBJ2-1; unclear D gene. This CDR3 region has 11 residues. CDR1 is GTSNPN and CDR2 is SVGIG in the germline V gene (reference sequence). Trimming cost V 2 bases and J 8 bases, with 7 bases left between them. DNA of the CDR3: TGTGCCTGGAGTTCTAGAGATGAGCAGTTCTTC. Protein: CAWSSRDEQFF.

The V and J genes are TRBV25-1 and TRBJ1-3; tentative D call: TRBD1 (6 bases). The CDR3 runs 14 residues. V was cut by 3 bases and J by 2 bases, with 8 bases left in between. Germline CDR1 and CDR2: MGHDK and SYGVNS. The CDR3 bases are TGTGCCAGCAGTGACAGGGGCACTGGAAACACCATATATTTT. It codes for CASSDRGTGNTIYF. Full variable domain (missing parts from reference TRBV25-1 and TRBJ1-3): EADIYQTPRYLVIGTGKKITLECSQTMGHDKMYWYQQDPGMELHLIHYSYGVNSTEKGDLSSESTVSRIRTEHFPLTLESARPSHTSQYLCASSDRGTGNTIYFGEGSWLTVV.

The rearrangement joins TRBV10-2 to TRBJ1-5, with D tentatively TRBD1 (5 bases). The CDR3 runs to 14 residues. V lost 3 bases and J 0 bases, leaving 6 bases between the germline ends. Looked up from germline, CDR1 is WSHSY and CDR2 is SAAADI. CDR3 nucleotides: TGCGCCAGCAGTGAAGGGGTTAGCAATCAGCCCCAGCATTTT. It codes for CASSEGVSNQPQHF.

This clone has more than one count but fewer than ten. The genes are TRBV6-5 and TRBJ1-2; 7 bases agree with TRBD1. CDR1 is MNHEY, CDR2 SVGAGI, per germline. CDR3 size: 15 residues. With V trimmed by 0 bases and J by 6 bases, 7 bases remained unmatched. The CDR3 is CASSYSRGGVNGYTF. The CDR3 DNA sequence: TGTGCCAGCAGTTACTCTAGAGGGGGCGTAAATGGCTACACCTTC.

The J gene is TRBJ1-1, the V gene TRBV6-4; D is perhaps TRBD1 (5 bases). This CDR3 has 13 amino acids. The germline gives CDR1 MRHNA, CDR2 SNTAGT. Between the trimmed V and J ends, which lost 7 bases and 1 base, there was a span of 10 bases. The CDR3 sequence: CASKRDSNTEAFF. The CDR3, as DNA: TGTGCCAGCAAGCGGGACTCGAACACTGAAGCTTTCTTT.

The chain recombines TRBV5-1 with TRBJ2-2; tentatively, D is TRBD1 (5 bases). Looked up from germline, CDR1 is SGHRS and CDR2 is YFSETQ. This CDR3 spans 18 amino acids. V shed 4 bases and J shed 0 bases, with 19 bases lying between them. Here the CDR3 DNA reads TGCGCCAGCAGCCCTGGGGCGGACAAGCTAGCGAACACCGGGGAGCTGTTTTTT. Translation gives CASSPGADKLANTGELFF. The full variable domain, its missing parts supplied by reference TRBV5-1 and TRBJ2-2, is KAGVTQTPRYLIKTRGQQVTLSCSPISGHRSVSWYQQTPGQGLQFLFEYFSETQRNKGNFPGRFSGRQFSNSRSEMNVSTLELGDSALYLCASSPGADKLANTGELFFGEGSRLTVL.

The V gene is TRBV29-1, the J gene TRBJ2-2, with TRBD2 matching 8 bases. There are 15 residues in the CDR3. The J segment lost 5 bases and the V segment lost 3 bases, leaving 8 bases of the junction unmatched. Per the germline V gene, CDR1 is SQVTM and CDR2 is ANQGSEA. CDR3 protein: CSVDSGTSATGELFF. DNA for the CDR3: TGCAGCGTTGATTCCGGGACTAGTGCTACCGGGGAGCTGTTTTTT.

This clone came up once. This rearrangement joins TRBV7-3 to TRBJ2-1; D call uncertain. CDR1 is SGHTA and CDR2 is FQGTGA in the germline V gene. The V and J ends lost 5 bases and 6 bases respectively, with 14 bases between them. The CDR3 length is 14 residues. CDR3 DNA sequence: TGTGCCAGCAGCCCACGAGGTAGATTCAATGAGCAGTTCTTC. It translates to CASSPRGRFNEQFF. The variable domain in full, completed from reference TRBV7-3 and TRBJ2-1, reads GAGVSQTPSNKVTEKGKYVELRCDPISGHTALYWYRQSLGQGPEFLIYFQGTGAADDSGLPNDRFFAVRPEGSVSTLKIQRTERGDSAVYLCASSPRGRFNEQFFGPGTRLTVL.

The CDR3: CASRPDFTDTQYF. CDR3 nucleotide sequence: TGTGCCAGTAGGCCGGACTTTACTGATACGCAGTATTTT. This chain links TRBV19 with TRBJ2-3; tentative D call: TRBD2 (5 bases). V was shortened by 6 bases and J by 6 bases, with 13 bases between the two germline ends. From germline, CDR1 is LNHDA and CDR2 SQIVND (reference sequence). CDR3 length: 13 amino acids.